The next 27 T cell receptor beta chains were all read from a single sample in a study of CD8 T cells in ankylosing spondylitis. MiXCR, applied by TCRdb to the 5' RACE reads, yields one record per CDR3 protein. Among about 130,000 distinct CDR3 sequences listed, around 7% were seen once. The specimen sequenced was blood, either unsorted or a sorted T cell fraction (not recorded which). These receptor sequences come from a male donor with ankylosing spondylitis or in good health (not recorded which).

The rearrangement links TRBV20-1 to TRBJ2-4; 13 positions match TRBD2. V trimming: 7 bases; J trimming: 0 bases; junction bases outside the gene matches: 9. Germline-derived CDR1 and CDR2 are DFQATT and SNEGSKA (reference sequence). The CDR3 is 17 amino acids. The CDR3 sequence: CSDPGTSGTLAKNIQYF. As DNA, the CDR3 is TGCAGTGACCCCGGGACTAGCGGGACTCTAGCCAAAAACATTCAGTACTTC.

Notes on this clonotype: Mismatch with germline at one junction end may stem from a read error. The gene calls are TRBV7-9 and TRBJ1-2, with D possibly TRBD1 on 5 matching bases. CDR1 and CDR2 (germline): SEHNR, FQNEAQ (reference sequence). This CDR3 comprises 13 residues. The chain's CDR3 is CASSPGPETGYSF. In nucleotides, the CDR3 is TGTGCCAGCAGCCCGGGGCCGGAGACTGGCTACTCCTTC.

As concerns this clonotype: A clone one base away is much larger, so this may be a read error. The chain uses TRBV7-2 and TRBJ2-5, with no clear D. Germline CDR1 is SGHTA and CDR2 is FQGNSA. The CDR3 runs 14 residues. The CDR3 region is CACSRLGNRETQYF. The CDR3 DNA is TGTGCCTGCAGCAGATTAGGGAACCGAGAGACCCAGTACTTC.

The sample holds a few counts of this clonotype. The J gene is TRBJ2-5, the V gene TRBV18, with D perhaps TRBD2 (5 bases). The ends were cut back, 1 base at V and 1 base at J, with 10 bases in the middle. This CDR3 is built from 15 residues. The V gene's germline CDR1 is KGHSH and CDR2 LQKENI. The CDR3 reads CASSPLSDFQETQYF. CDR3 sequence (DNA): TGTGCCAGCTCACCACTTAGCGATTTCCAAGAGACCCAGTACTTC.

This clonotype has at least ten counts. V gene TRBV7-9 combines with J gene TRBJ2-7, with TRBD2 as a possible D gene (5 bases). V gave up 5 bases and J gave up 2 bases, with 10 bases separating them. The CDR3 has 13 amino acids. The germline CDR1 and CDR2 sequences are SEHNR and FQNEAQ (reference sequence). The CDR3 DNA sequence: TGTGCCAGCAGCCAGGACTCTACCTACGAGCAGTACTTC. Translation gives CASSQDSTYEQYF.

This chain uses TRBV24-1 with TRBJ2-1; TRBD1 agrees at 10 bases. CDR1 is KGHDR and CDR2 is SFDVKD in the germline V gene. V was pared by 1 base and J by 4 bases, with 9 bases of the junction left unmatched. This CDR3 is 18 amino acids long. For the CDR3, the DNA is TGTGCCACCAGTGATTTAAGGACAGGGGGATGGGGGTACAATGAGCAGTTCTTC. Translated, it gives CATSDLRTGGWGYNEQFF.

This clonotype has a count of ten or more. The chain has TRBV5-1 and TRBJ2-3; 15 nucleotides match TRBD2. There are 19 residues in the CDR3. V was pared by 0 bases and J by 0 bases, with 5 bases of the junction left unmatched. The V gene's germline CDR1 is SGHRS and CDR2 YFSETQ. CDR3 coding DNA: TGCGCCAGCAGCTTGGAAGGACTAGCGGGAGGGCGGAGCACAGATACGCAGTATTTT. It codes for CASSLEGLAGGRSTDTQYF.

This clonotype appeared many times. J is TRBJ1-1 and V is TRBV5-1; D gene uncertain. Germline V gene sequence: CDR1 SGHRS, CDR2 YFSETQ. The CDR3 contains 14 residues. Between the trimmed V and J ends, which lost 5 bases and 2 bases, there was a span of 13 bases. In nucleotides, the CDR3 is TGCGCCAGCAGTATCTTTTCCAGCAACACTGAAGCTTTCTTT. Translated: CASSIFSSNTEAFF.

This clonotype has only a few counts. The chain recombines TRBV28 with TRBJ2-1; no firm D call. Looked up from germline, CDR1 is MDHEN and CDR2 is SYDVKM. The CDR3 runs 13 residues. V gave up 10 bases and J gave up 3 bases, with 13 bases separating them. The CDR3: CATTGPNYNEQFF. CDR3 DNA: TGTGCCACCACCGGGCCTAACTACAATGAGCAGTTCTTC.

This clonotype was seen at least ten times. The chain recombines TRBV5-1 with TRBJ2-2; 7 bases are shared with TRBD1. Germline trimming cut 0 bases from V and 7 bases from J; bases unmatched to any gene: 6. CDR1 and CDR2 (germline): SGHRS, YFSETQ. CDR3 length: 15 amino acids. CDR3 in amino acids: CASSLGQGESGELFF. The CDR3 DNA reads TGCGCCAGCAGCTTGGGACAGGGAGAGAGCGGGGAGCTGTTTTTT.

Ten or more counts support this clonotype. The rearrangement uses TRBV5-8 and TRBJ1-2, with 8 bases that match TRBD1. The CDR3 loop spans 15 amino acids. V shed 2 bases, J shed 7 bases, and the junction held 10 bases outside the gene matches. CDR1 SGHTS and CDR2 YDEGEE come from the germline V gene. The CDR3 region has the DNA TGTGCCAGCAGCTTTCGCACAGGGGGTTTTGTTGGCTACACCTTC. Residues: CASSFRTGGFVGYTF.

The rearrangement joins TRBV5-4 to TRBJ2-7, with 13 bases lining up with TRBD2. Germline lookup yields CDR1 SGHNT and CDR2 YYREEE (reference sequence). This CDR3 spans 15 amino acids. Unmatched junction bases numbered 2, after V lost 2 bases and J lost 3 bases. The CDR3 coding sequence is TGTGCCAGCAGCTTCGGGACTAGCGGGGTCTACGAGCAGTACTTC. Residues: CASSFGTSGVYEQYF.

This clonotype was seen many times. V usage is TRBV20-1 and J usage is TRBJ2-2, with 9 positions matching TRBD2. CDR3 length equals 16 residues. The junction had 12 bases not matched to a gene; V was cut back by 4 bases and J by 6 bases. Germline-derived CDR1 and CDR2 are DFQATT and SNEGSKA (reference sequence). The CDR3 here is CSATYAPRLAAGELFF. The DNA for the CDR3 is TGCAGTGCTACATACGCCCCCCGACTAGCGGCCGGGGAGCTGTTTTTT.

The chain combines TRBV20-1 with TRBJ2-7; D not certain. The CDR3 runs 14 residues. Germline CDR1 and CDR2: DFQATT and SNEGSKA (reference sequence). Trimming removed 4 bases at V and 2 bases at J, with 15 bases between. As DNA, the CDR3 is TGCAGTGCTACCTTTGACGGAACGACCTACGAGCAGTACTTC. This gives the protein CSATFDGTTYEQYF.

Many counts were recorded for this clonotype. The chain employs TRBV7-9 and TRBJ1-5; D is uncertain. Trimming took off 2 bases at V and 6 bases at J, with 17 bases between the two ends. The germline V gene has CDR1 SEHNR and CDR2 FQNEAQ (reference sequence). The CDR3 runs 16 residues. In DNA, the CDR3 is TGTGCCAGCAGCTTATTAGAGAGAAGGATCTGTCAGCCCCAGCATTTT. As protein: CASSLLERRICQPQHF.

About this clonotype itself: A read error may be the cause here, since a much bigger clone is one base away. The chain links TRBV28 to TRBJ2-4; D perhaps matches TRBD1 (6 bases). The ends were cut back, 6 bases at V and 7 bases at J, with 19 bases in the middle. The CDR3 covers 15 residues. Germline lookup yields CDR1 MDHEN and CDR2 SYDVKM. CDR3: CASSPVRGLRNIQYF. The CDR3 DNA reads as TGTGCCAGCAGCCCTGTCAGGGGTCTCCGGAACATTCAGTACTTC.

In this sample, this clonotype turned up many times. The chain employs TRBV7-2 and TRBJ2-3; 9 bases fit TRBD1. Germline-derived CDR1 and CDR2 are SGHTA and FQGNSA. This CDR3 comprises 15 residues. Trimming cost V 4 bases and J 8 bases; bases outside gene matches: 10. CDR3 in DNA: TGTGCCAGCAGCTACCGGGACAGGGTGGCTTCTACGCAGTATTTT. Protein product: CASSYRDRVASTQYF.

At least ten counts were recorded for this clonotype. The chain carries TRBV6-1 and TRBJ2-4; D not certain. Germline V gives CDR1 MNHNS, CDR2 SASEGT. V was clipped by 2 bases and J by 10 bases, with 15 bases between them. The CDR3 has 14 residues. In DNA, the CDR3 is TGTGCCAGCAGTGAAAACTCAGTATTTAAGATTCAGTACTTC. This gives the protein CASSENSVFKIQYF.

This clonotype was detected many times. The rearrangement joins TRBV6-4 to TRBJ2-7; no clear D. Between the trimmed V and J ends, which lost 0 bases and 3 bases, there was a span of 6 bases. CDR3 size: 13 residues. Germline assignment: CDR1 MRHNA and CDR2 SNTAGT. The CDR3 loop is CASSDSIGYEQYF. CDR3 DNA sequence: TGTGCCAGCAGTGACTCGATCGGCTACGAGCAGTACTTC.

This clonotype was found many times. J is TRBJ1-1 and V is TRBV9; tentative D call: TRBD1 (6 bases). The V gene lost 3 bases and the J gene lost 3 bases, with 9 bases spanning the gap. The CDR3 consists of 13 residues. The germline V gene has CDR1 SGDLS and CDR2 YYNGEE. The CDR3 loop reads CASSAGDYTEAFF. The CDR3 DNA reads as TGTGCCAGCAGCGCAGGGGATTACACTGAAGCTTTCTTT.

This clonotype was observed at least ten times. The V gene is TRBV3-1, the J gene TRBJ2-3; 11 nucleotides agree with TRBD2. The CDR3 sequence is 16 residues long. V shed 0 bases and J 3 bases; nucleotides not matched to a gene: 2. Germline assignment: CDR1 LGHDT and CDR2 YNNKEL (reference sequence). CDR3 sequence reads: CASSQDLAGGTDTQYF. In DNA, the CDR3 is TGTGCCAGCAGCCAAGATCTAGCGGGGGGTACAGATACGCAGTATTTT.

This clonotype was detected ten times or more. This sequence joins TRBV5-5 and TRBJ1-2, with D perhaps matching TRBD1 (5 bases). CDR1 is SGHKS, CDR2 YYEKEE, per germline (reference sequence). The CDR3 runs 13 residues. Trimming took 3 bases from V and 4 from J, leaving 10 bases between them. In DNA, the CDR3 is TGTGCCAGCAGCTGGGGGACCACCTATGGCTACACCTTC. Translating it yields CASSWGTTYGYTF.

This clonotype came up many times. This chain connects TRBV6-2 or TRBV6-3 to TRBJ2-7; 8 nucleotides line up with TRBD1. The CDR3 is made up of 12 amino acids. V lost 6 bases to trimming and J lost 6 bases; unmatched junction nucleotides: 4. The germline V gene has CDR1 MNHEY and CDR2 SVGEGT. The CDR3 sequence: CASSQTGVEQYF. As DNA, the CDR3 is TGTGCCAGCAGCCAGACAGGGGTCGAGCAGTACTTC.

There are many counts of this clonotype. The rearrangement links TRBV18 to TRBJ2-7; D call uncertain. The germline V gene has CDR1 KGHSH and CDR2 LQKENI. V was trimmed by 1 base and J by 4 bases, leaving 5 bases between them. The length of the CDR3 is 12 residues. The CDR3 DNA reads TGTGCCAGCTCACCACGAGAGTACGAGCAGTACTTC. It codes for CASSPREYEQYF.

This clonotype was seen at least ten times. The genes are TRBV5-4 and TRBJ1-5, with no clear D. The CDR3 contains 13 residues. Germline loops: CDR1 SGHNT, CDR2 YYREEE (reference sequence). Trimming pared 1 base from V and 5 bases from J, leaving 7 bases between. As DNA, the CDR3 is TGTGCCAGCAGCTTGTCATTGGATCAGCCCCAGCATTTT. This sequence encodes CASSLSLDQPQHF.

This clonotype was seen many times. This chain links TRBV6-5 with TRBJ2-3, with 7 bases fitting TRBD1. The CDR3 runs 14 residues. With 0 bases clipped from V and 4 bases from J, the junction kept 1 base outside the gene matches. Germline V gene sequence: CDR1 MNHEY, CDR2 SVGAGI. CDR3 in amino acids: CASSYSGGSDTQYF. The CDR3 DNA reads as TGTGCCAGCAGTTACTCAGGGGGCTCAGATACGCAGTATTTT.

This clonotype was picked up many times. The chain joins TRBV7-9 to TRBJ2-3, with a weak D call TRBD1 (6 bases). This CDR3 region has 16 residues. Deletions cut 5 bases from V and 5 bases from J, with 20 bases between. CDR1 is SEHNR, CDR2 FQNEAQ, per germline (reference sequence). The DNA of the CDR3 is TGTGCCAGCAGCGCCACAGGGCGAAACGGCAAAGATACGCAGTATTTT. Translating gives CASSATGRNGKDTQYF. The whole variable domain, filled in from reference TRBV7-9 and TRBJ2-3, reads DTGVSQNPRHKITKRGQNVTFRCDPISEHNRLYWYRQTLGQGPEFLTYFQNEAQLEKSRLLSDRFSAERPKGSFSTLEIQRTEQGDSAMYLCASSATGRNGKDTQYFGPGTRLTVL.